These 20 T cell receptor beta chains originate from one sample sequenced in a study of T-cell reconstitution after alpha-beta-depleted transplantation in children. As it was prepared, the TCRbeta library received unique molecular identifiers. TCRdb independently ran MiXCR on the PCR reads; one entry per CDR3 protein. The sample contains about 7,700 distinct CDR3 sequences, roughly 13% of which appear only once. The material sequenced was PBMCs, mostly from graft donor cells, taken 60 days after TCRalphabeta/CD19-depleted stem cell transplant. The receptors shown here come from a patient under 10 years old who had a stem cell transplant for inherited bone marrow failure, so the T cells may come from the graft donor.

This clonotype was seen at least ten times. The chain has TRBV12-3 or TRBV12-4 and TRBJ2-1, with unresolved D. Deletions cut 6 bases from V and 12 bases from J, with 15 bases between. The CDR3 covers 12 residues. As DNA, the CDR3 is TGTGCCAGCAGCTCCACTTCATTCGGGCAGTTCTTC. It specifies CASSSTSFGQFF.

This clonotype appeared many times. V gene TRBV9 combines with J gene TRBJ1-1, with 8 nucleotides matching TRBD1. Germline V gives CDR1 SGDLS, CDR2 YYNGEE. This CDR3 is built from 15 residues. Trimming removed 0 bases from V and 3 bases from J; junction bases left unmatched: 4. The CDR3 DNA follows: TGTGCCAGCAGCGTAGACGGCAGGGGGCACACTGAAGCTTTCTTT. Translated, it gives CASSVDGRGHTEAFF.

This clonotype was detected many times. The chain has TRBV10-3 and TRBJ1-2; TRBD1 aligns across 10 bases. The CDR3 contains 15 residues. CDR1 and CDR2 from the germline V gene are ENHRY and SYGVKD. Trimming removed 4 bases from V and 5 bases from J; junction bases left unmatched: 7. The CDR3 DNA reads TGTGCCATCAGTGGGACAGGGGGATTGGGGTATGGCTACACCTTC. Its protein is CAISGTGGLGYGYTF.

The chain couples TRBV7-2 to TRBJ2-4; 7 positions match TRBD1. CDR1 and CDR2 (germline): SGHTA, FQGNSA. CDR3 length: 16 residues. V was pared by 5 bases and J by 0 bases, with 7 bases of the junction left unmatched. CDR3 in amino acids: CASSLTGVIAKNIQYF. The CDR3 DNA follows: TGTGCCAGCAGCCTTACAGGGGTCATAGCCAAAAACATTCAGTACTTC.

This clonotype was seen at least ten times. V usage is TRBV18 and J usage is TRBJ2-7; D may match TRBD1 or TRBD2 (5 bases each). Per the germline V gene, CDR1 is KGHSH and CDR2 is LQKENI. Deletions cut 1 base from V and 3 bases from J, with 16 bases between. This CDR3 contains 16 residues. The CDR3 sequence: CASSPRRDGRYYEQYF. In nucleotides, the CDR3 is TGTGCCAGCTCACCACGAAGGGACGGAAGGTACTACGAGCAGTACTTC.

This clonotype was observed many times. The CDR3 sequence: CSARGLWLETQYF. CDR3 bases: TGCAGTGCTAGAGGTCTCTGGCTAGAGACCCAGTACTTC. V gene TRBV20-1 combines with J gene TRBJ2-5; D ambiguous. Germline CDR1 DFQATT, CDR2 SNEGSKA (reference sequence). The CDR3 spans 13 residues. Trimming took 1 base from V and 4 from J, leaving 10 bases between them.

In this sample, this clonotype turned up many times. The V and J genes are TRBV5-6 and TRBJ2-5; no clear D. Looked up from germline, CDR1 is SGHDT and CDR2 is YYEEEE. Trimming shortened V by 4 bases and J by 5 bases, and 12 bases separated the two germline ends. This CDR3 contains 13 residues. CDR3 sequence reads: CASSKTGGETQYF. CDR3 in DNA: TGTGCCAGCAGCAAGACGGGTGGGGAGACCCAGTACTTC.

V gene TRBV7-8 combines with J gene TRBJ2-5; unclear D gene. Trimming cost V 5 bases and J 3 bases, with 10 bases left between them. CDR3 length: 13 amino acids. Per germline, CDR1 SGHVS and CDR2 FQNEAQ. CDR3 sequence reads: CASSLDGEETQYF. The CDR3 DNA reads TGTGCCAGCAGCCTGGACGGTGAAGAGACCCAGTACTTC.

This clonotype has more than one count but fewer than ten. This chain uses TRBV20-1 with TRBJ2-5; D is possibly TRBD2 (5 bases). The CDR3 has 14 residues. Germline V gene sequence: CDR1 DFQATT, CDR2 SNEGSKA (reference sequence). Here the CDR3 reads CCAAAAPGGETQYF. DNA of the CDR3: TGCTGCGCGGCCGCGGCTCCGGGCGGGGAGACCCAGTACTTC.

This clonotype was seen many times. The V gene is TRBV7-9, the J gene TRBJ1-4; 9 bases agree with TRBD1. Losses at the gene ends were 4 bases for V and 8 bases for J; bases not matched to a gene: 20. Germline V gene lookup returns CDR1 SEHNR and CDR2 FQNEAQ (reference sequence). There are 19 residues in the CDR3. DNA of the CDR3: TGTGCCAGCAGCTCCGTAAGAACTACGACAGGGGGATCTTTGGAAAAACTGTTTTTT. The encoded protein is CASSSVRTTTGGSLEKLFF.

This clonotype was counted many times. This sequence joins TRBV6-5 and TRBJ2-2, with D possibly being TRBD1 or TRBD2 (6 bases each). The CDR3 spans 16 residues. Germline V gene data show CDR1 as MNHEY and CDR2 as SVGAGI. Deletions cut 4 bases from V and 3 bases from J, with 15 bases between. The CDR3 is CASSWRGEVDTGELFF. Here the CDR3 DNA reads TGTGCCAGCAGTTGGAGGGGGGAAGTTGACACCGGGGAGCTGTTTTTT.

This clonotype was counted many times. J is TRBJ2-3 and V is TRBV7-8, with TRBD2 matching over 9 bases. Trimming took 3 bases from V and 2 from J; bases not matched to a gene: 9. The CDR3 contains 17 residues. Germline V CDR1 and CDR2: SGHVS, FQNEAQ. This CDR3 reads CASSLRLREGITDTQYF. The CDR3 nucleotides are TGTGCCAGCAGCTTGAGATTGCGGGAGGGGATCACAGATACGCAGTATTTT.

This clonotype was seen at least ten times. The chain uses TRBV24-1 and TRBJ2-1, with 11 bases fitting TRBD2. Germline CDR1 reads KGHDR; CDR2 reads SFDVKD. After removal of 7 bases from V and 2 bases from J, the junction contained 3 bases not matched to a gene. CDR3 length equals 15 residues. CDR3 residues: CATSNSGRAYNEQFF. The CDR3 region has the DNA TGTGCCACCAGCAATAGCGGGAGGGCCTACAATGAGCAGTTCTTC.

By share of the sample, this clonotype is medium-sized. The CDR3 sequence is CASSYSDNEQFF. CDR3 coding DNA: TGTGCCAGCAGTTATTCGGACAATGAGCAGTTCTTC. The chain employs TRBV2 and TRBJ2-1; D call uncertain. Germline assignment: CDR1 SNHLY and CDR2 FYNNEI. This CDR3 has 12 residues. The germline V and J ends were trimmed by 5 bases and 5 bases, with 7 bases remaining between them.

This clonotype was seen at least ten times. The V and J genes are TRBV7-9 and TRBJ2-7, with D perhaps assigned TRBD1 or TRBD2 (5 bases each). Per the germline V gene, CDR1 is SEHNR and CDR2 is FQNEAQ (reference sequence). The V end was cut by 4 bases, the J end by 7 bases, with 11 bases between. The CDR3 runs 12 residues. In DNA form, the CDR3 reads TGTGCCAGCAGCTCGGGACGGTCGGAGCAGTACTTC. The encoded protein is CASSSGRSEQYF.

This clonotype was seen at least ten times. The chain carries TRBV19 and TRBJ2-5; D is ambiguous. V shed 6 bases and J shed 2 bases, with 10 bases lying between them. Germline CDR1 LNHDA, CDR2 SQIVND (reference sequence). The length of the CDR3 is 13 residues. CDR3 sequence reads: CASRSSEQETQYF. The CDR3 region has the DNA TGTGCCAGTAGGTCGAGCGAGCAAGAGACCCAGTACTTC.

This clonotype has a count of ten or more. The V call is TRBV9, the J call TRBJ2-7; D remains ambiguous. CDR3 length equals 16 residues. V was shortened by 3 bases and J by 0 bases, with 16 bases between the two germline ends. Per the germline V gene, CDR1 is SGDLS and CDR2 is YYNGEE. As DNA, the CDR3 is TGTGCCAGCAGCGCCATGGGCCCCGTCTTCTCCTACGAGCAGTACTTC. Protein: CASSAMGPVFSYEQYF.

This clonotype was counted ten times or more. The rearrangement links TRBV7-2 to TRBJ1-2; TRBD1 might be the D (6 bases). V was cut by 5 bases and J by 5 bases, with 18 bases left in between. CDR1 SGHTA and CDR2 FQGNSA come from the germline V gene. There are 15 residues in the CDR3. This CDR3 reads CASSLLLGGGYGYTF. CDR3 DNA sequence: TGTGCCAGCAGCCTCCTCCTGGGGGGCGGATATGGCTACACCTTC. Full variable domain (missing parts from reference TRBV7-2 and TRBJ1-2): GAGVSQSPSNKVTEKGKDVELRCDPISGHTALYWYRQSLGQGLEFLIYFQGNSAPDKSGLPSDRFSAERTGGSVSTLTIQRTQQEDSAVYLCASSLLLGGGYGYTFGSGTRLTVV.

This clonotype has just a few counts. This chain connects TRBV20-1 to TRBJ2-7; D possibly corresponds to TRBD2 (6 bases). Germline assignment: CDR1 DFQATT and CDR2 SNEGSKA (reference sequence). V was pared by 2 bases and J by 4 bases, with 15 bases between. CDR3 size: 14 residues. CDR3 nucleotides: TGCAGTGCTAGAACTAGCCCAGCCCTTTACGAGCAGTACTTC. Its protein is CSARTSPALYEQYF.

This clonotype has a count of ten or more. The chain's CDR3 is CASSLRGPYEQYF. CDR3 coding DNA: TGTGCCAGCAGTTTAAGGGGGCCCTACGAGCAGTACTTC. V usage is TRBV28 and J usage is TRBJ2-7; 7 bases are shared with TRBD1. The ends lost 2 bases at V and 2 bases at J; junction bases unmatched: 0. CDR1 is MDHEN, CDR2 SYDVKM, per germline. This CDR3 is 13 amino acids long. The full variable domain, rest sourced from reference TRBV28 and TRBJ2-7, is DVKVTQSSRYLVKRTGEKVFLECVQDMDHENMFWYRQDPGLGLRLIYFSYDVKMKEKGDIPEGYSVSREKKERFSLILESASTNQTSMYLCASSLRGPYEQYFGPGTRLTVT.